One T cell receptor (beta chain) is described in this entry. This clone appeared a few times. It lacks a known antigen. Base quality data are lacking; no much larger clone is found one base away. Taken from the germline V gene, the CDR1 and CDR2 loops are MDHEN and SYDVKM. V and J are truncated by 7 bases and 3 bases respectively, leaving an intervening sequence of 19 bases. Its CDR3 holds 15 amino acids, cysteine through phenylalanine. Of all the DNA, just the CDR3 is kept, 45 bases in frame from base 1. From alopecia areata patients, peripheral blood was collected along with lesional scalp punch biopsies. PBMCs were isolated by density centrifugation and stained for CD3, CD4 and CD8, after which CD4+ and CD8+ T cells were sorted on a FACSAria. Alopecia areata patients who were not treated were recruited through a multicenter biomarker study. For roughly 5 biomarker-study patients, blood CD8+ T cells were further sorted into NKG2D-low and NKG2D-high fractions.

The entry originates in a study of CD8+ T cells in alopecia areata (dated 2018 in TCRdb). A note on the overall study: To study T cell clonal expansion in alopecia areata, the researchers applied high-throughput TCRbeta sequencing to both the C3H/HeJ mouse model and human patients. On the human side, TCRbeta sequencing was run on scalp tissue and on sorted CD4+ and CD8+ peripheral blood T cells from healthy controls and from alopecia areata patients with either patchy or totalis/universalis disease. Scalp clonality was compared across normal scalp (n=4), patchy alopecia areata scalp (n=8), and alopecia totalis/universalis scalp (n=8). RNA came from the PAXgene miRNA kit for fixed scalp, the miRNeasy kit for PBMCs, and the RNeasy kit for mouse skin. Amplification of TCRbeta CDR3 regions was done by immunoSEQ multiplex PCR using 35 Vbeta forward primers and 13 Jbeta reverse primers. What the authors observed across the whole study: Resident alphabeta T cells in normal human skin are also sequenced, complicating scalp TCR repertoire analysis, unlike mouse skin dominated by gammadelta T cells. TCR sequences shared between patients were less clear than in mice, possibly partly because of HLA diversity in the patient population. Lesional scalp, especially in alopecia totalis/universalis, showed higher clonality and more expanded CD8+ clones than normal scalp, suggesting antigenic drive.

The library came from the immunoSEQ multiplex PCR assay. RNA was extracted from all samples and reverse transcribed into cDNA as template for TCR sequencing. SuperScript III was used to make first-strand cDNA, primed with a 2:1 mix of oligo-dT and random hexamers. A synthetic immune receptor repertoire was used to measure amplification bias, and any remaining bias was corrected computationally. The paper's processing steps were these. Raw reads were preprocessed to remove errors, and CDR3 was defined according to IMGT conventions as the region from the conserved cysteine to phenylalanine. Clonality was computed as 1 minus the Shannon entropy, with the entropy normalized by log2 of the number of productive unique TCRs. Whether each scalp clone was CD4 or CD8 was inferred by checking scalp TCRbeta sequences against the CD4 and CD8 repertoires from sorted blood. In TCRdb, the immuneACCESS table is reduced to in-frame sequences with V and J assigned. These tables do not hold every clone; where another copy was compared, an unresolved V gene accounts for under half, and the others remain unexplained. The V and J calls and clone size come from that table; D and trimming were worked out from the DNA. This sample has about 120,000 clones in its table, and about 51% of those were observed once. More than 9% of the sample lies in the top ten.

Sample: NKG2D-low CD8+ T cells sorted from blood. What the cell subset or site label conveys for this sample: sorted CD8+ NKG2D-low blood T cells. The chain uses TRBV28 and TRBJ2-7; the D gene is possibly TRBD1 or TRBD2, with 5 bases matching each. This clonotype was sampled from a human donor with alopecia areata. CDR3 reads: CASTFQGRANYEQYF. The DNA sequence follows: TGTGCCAGCACTTTCCAGGGACGGGCAAACTACGAGCAGTACTTC.